This T cell receptor (beta chain) was sequenced in a study of CD8+CD57+ T cells in acquired aplastic anemia. The study's findings and limits: Patients and controls turned out to have approximately 29 CD8+ CDR3 sequences in common.

Germline values: CDR1 DFQATT, CDR2 SNEGSKA (reference sequence). The CDR3 has 13 residues. For this clonotype: Antigen: not known.

The TCR beta profiling, which covered VDJ combination and CDR3 sequence, was carried out using genomic DNA as the template. Via MiXCR, TCRdb re-called the reads, giving one row per CDR3 protein. The data hold about 190,000 distinct CDR3 sequences, with 54% observed a single time. V gene TRBV20-1 combines with J gene TRBJ1-2; tentatively, D is TRBD1 (6 bases). This receptor was taken from a human donor in good health, serving as a control. Sequenced input: sorted CD4+, CD8+, or CD8+CD57+ T cells (not recorded which) from PBMCs. CDR3 nucleotides: TGCAGGGGTACAGGGTCGGCTGCCCGTGGCTACACCTTC. Its protein is CRGTGSAARGYTF.